The 8 T cell receptor beta chains below come from one sample, sequenced in a study of cytomegalovirus exposure and HLA in healthy donors. The PCR had 60 Vbeta and 13 Jbeta primers. The assay was immunoSEQ multiplex PCR, and TCRdb's table has in-frame clones only and misses some. Here the sample spans about 100,000 clones, roughly 75% being singletons. What was sequenced was PBMCs. These receptors originate from a young man in good health and CMV-seronegative.

The genes are TRBV2 and TRBJ2-2; TRBD2 might be the D (5 bases). Germline loops: CDR1 SNHLY, CDR2 FYNNEI. The CDR3 is 17 residues long. The V and J ends lost 5 bases and 0 bases respectively, with 16 bases between them. The CDR3 protein is CASSFQGGKTNTGELFF. In DNA form, the CDR3 reads TGTGCCAGCAGTTTCCAAGGAGGAAAGACGAACACCGGGGAGCTGTTTTTT.

The chain carries TRBV5-6 and TRBJ2-7, with a weak D call TRBD1 (5 bases). V was cut by 0 bases and J by 7 bases, with 11 bases left in between. The CDR3 has 13 amino acids. Germline V gene lookup returns CDR1 SGHDT and CDR2 YYEEEE. The CDR3 coding sequence is TGTGCCAGCAGCTTGGGGGGCGGACGGGAGCAGTACTTC. Its protein product is CASSLGGGREQYF.

J is TRBJ1-2 and V is TRBV7-9; no reliable D call. Germline V gene sequence: CDR1 SEHNR, CDR2 FQNEAQ (reference sequence). Trimming removed 2 bases at V and 3 bases at J, with 7 bases between. This CDR3 is built from 13 residues. The CDR3 protein is CASSLNTDYGYTF. CDR3 coding DNA: TGTGCCAGCAGCTTAAATACAGACTATGGCTACACCTTC.

The V and J genes are TRBV6-1 and TRBJ1-4, with 9 bases fitting TRBD1. The J segment lost 3 bases and the V segment lost 1 base, leaving 9 bases of the junction unmatched. Germline-derived CDR1 and CDR2 are MNHNS and SASEGT. This CDR3 has 18 amino acids. The chain's CDR3 is CASSEVPRNRGPNEKLFF. In DNA form, the CDR3 reads TGTGCCAGCAGTGAAGTCCCCCGTAACAGGGGGCCTAATGAAAAACTGTTTTTT.

The V gene is TRBV5-1, the J gene TRBJ2-3; D uncertain. The CDR3 runs 14 residues. Trimming removed 0 bases from V and 2 bases from J, with 7 bases in between. Looked up from germline, CDR1 is SGHRS and CDR2 is YFSETQ. CDR3 protein: CASSLDTVTDTQYF. In DNA, the CDR3 is TGCGCCAGCAGCTTGGATACGGTCACAGATACGCAGTATTTT.

This clone was seen once. This chain connects TRBV6-5 to TRBJ1-1; D is uncertain. The CDR3 totals 14 residues. V lost 11 bases and J 6 bases, leaving 22 bases between the germline ends. CDR1 and CDR2 from the germline V gene are MNHEY and SVGAGI. CDR3 nucleotide sequence: TGTGCCTCAGGCGAACGAGGGCGGCTACCTGAAGCTTTCTTT. Translation gives CASGERGRLPEAFF.

The V call is TRBV28, the J call TRBJ1-4; no clear D gene. With 4 bases removed from V and 8 bases from J, the gap between germline ends came to 5 bases. Germline V lookup: CDR1 MDHEN, CDR2 SYDVKM. CDR3 length equals 11 residues. Written as DNA, the CDR3 is TGTGCCAGCAGTTGGAGGGAAAAACTGTTTTTT. Amino acids: CASSWREKLFF.

The CDR3 loop reads CASSVSGGEKLFF. The CDR3 bases are TGTGCCAGCAGCGTATCAGGGGGTGAAAAACTGTTTTTT. The chain couples TRBV9 to TRBJ1-4; 7 bases are a match to TRBD1. Germline V gene sequence: CDR1 SGDLS, CDR2 YYNGEE. V dropped 1 base and J dropped 7; count of bases not matched to a gene: 1. The CDR3 extends over 13 amino acids.